The 16 T cell receptor beta chains below all came from one sample that was sequenced in a study of CXCR3-negative and CXCR3-positive naive CD8 T cells. Their specific antigens are unknown. cDNA libraries for TRB were generated by 5' RACE incorporating UMI labels. TCRdb derives one entry per CDR3 protein from the 5' RACE reads, leaving out DNA. This repertoire comprises around 160,000 distinct CDR3 sequences; its ten largest clones make up about 0.3%. General study findings and limits: The study found more hydrophobic TRB CDR3s in CXCR3-positive naive cells than in CXCR3-negative naive cells.

The material sequenced was naive CXCR3+ CD8+ T cells from blood. Subset meaning: CD45RO-CCR7+CD27+CD95- naive CD8+ T cells expressing CXCR3 (TNR3+). Receptor source: a human donor in good health. Some clones in this sample may be carry-over from other donors' samples.

The rearrangement uses TRBV7-9 and TRBJ1-1; TCRdb outputs TRBD1, but without DNA this stays unchecked. Germline V lookup: CDR1 SEHNR, CDR2 FQNEAQ (reference sequence). The CDR3 consists of 15 residues. The chain's CDR3 is CASSLLGTDNTEAFF.

The chain couples TRBV2 to TRBJ2-7. Germline loops: CDR1 SNHLY, CDR2 FYNNEI. This CDR3 is built from 12 residues. This CDR3 is CASSEGTYEQYF.

The gene calls are TRBV6-5 and TRBJ1-1; the D call of TRBD1 rests on TCRdb alone, since no DNA is present to check it. CDR1 MNHEY and CDR2 SVGAGI come from the germline V gene. This CDR3 region has 13 residues. CDR3 loop: CASRGTANTEAFF.

CDR3 residues: CASSLVVEAPTDTQYF. The gene calls are TRBV5-1 and TRBJ2-3; TCRdb designates TRBD1, a call that cannot be tested without DNA. CDR1 and CDR2 (germline): SGHRS, YFSETQ. CDR3 size: 16 residues. Combining the CDR3 with reference TRBV5-1 and TRBJ2-3 gives the whole variable domain KAGVTQTPRYLIKTRGQQVTLSCSPISGHRSVSWYQQTPGQGLQFLFEYFSETQRNKGNFPGRFSGRQFSNSRSEMNVSTLELGDSALYLCASSLVVEAPTDTQYFGPGTRLTVL.

This sequence joins TRBV12-3 or TRBV12-4 and TRBJ2-7; TCRdb's assignment of TRBD1 cannot be checked, as there is no DNA. The CDR3 is 23 residues long. The CDR3: CASSSSPGTGNDGGSNVWYEQYF.

The V gene is TRBV7-9, the J gene TRBJ2-1; TCRdb designates TRBD1, a call that cannot be tested without DNA. This CDR3 is built from 14 residues. The V gene's germline CDR1 is SEHNR and CDR2 FQNEAQ (reference sequence). CDR3 amino acids: CASSYPGQGREQFF.

This chain links TRBV29-1 with TRBJ1-2. Germline V gene sequence: CDR1 SQVTM, CDR2 ANQGSEA. The CDR3 extends over 13 amino acids. The CDR3: CSVTGGRNYGYTF.

The chain employs TRBV6-5 and TRBJ2-2. This CDR3 region has 12 residues. In germline, CDR1 is MNHEY, CDR2 SVGAGI. CDR3 residues: CASSWGTGELFF.

The rearrangement uses TRBV12-3 or TRBV12-4 and TRBJ1-2; as DNA is missing, the TRBD1 call by TCRdb cannot be tested. The CDR3 is 13 residues long. The CDR3 region is CASSWDLDYGYTF.

This chain uses TRBV5-1 with TRBJ1-1; TCRdb reports TRBD1, a call that lacks DNA to check it against. The germline V gene encodes CDR1 SGHRS and CDR2 YFSETQ. The CDR3 loop spans 11 amino acids. CDR3 amino acids: CASRTASEAFF.

The chain employs TRBV20-1 and TRBJ1-4; TCRdb calls TRBD1, which cannot be checked without DNA. The length of the CDR3 is 14 residues. The germline gives CDR1 DFQATT, CDR2 SNEGSKA (reference sequence). The CDR3 sequence: CSARDPRENEKLFF.

The chain uses TRBV10-3 and TRBJ1-1. This CDR3 is built from 15 residues. CDR1 and CDR2 (germline): ENHRY, SYGVKD. The CDR3 sequence: CAMMTTDSMNTEAFF.

This chain joins TRBV6-5 and TRBJ2-7. This CDR3 is built from 13 residues. Per germline, CDR1 MNHEY and CDR2 SVGAGI. The CDR3 protein is CASSDRLYYEQYF.

The chain is built from TRBV4-2 and TRBJ1-1; the D call of TRBD1 rests on TCRdb alone, since no DNA is present to check it. Germline lookup yields CDR1 LGHNA and CDR2 YNFKEQ. The length of the CDR3 is 15 residues. Here the CDR3 reads CASSHGTGMNTEVFF.

CDR3 amino acids: CASSLSGTNTEAFF. The chain couples TRBV28 to TRBJ1-1. This CDR3 contains 14 residues. The germline V gene encodes CDR1 MDHEN and CDR2 SYDVKM.

V usage is TRBV7-9 and J usage is TRBJ2-5; without DNA, the TCRdb call of TRBD2 cannot be checked. Looked up from germline, CDR1 is SEHNR and CDR2 is FQNEAQ (reference sequence). The CDR3 consists of 15 residues. The CDR3 sequence: CASSLLSGGSETQYF.